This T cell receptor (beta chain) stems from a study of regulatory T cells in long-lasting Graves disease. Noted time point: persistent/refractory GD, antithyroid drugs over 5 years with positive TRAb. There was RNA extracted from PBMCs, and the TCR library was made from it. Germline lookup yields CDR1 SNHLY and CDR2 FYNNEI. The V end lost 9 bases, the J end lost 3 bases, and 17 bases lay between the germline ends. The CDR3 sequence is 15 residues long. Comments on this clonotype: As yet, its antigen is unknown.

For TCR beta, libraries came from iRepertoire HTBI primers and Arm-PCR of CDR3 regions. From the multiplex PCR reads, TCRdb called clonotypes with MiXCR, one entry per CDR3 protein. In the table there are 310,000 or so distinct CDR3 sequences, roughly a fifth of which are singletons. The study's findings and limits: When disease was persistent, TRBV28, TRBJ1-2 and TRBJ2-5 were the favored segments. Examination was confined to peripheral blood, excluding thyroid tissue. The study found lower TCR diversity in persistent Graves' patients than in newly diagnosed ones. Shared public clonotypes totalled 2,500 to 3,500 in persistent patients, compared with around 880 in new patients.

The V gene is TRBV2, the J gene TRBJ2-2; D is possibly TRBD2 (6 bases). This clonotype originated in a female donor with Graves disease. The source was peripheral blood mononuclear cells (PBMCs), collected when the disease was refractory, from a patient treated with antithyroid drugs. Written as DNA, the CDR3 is TGTGCCAGTAAGAATTCTAGCGTTTACACCGGGGAGCTGTTTTTT. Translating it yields CASKNSSVYTGELFF.